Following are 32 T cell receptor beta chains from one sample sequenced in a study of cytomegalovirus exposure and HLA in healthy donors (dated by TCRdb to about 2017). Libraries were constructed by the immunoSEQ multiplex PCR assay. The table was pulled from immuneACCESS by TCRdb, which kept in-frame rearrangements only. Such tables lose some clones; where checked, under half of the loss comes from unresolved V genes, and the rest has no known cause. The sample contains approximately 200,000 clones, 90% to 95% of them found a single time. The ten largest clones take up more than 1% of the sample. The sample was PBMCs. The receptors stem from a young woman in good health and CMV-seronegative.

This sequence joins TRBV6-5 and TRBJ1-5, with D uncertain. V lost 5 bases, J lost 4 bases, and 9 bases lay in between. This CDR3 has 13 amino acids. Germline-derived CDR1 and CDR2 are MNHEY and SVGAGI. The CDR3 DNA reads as TGTGCCAGCAGTAACAGAGGGAATCAGCCCCAGCATTTT. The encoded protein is CASSNRGNQPQHF.

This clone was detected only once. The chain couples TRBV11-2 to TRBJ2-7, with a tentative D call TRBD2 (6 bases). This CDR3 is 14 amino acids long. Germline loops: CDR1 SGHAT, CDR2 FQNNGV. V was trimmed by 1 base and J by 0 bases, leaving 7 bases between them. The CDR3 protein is CASSLAGASYEQYF. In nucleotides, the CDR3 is TGTGCCAGCAGCTTAGCGGGAGCCTCCTACGAGCAGTACTTC.

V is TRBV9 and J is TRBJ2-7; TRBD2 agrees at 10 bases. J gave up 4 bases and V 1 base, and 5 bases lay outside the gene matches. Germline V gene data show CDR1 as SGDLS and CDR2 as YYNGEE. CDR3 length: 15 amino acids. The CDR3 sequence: CASSVLAGEPYEQYF. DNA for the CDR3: TGTGCCAGCAGCGTACTAGCGGGAGAGCCTTACGAGCAGTACTTC.

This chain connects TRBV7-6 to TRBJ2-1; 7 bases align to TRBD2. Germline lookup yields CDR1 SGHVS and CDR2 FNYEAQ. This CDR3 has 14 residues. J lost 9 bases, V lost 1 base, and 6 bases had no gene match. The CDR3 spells CASSLGTSSREQFF. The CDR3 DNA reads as TGTGCCAGCAGCTTAGGGACTAGTAGTCGTGAGCAGTTCTTC.

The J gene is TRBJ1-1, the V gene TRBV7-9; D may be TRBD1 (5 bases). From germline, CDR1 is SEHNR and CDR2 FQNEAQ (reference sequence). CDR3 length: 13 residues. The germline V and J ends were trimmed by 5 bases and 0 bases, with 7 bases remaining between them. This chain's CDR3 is CASSQDMNTEAFF. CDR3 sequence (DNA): TGTGCCAGCAGCCAGGACATGAACACTGAAGCTTTCTTT.

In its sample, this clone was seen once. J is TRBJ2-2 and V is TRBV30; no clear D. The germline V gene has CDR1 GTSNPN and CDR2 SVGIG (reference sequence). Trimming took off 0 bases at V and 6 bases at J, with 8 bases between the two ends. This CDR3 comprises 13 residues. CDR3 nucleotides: TGTGCCTGGAGTGTACTTCTAGCCGGGGAGCTGTTTTTT. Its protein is CAWSVLLAGELFF.

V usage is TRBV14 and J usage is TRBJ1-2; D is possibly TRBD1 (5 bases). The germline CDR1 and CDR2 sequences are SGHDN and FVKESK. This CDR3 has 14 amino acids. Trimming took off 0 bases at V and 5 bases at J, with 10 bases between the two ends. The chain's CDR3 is CASSQEGQPYGYTF. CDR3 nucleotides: TGTGCCAGCAGCCAAGAGGGGCAGCCTTATGGCTACACCTTC.

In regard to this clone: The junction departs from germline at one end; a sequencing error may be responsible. The CDR3 coding sequence is TGTGCTAGCAGCTTATCGCCGCGGGATACGCAGTATTTT. Its protein product is CASSLSPRDTQYF. The V and J genes are TRBV7-7 and TRBJ2-3; D remains ambiguous. The CDR3 is 13 residues long. Germline V gives CDR1 SSHAT, CDR2 FNYEAQ (reference sequence).

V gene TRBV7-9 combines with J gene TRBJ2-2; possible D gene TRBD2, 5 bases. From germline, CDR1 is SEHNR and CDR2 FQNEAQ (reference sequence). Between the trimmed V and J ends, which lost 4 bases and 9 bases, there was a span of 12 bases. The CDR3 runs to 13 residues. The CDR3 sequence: CASSSDLPRELFF. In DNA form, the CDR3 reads TGTGCCAGCAGCTCGGACTTGCCAAGGGAGCTGTTTTTT.

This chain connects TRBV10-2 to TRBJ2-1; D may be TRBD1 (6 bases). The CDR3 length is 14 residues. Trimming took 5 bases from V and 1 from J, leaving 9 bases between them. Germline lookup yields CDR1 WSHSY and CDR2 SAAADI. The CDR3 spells CASSPGESYNEQFF. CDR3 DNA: TGCGCCAGCAGTCCAGGGGAATCCTACAATGAGCAGTTCTTC.

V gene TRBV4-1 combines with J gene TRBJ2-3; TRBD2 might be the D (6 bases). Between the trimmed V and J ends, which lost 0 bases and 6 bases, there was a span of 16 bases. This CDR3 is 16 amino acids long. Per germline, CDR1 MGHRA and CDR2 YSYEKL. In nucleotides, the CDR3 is TGCGCCAGCAGCCAAGATAATAGCGGCAACGGGGATACGCAGTATTTT. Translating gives CASSQDNSGNGDTQYF.

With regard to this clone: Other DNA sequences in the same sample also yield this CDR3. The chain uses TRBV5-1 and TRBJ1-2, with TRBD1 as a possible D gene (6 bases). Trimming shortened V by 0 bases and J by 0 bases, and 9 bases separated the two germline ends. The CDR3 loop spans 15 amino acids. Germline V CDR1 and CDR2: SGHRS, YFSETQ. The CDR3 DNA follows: TGCGCCAGCAGCTTGGAGACAGGCACTAACTATGGCTACACCTTC. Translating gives CASSLETGTNYGYTF. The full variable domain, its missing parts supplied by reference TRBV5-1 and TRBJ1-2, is KAGVTQTPRYLIKTRGQQVTLSCSPISGHRSVSWYQQTPGQGLQFLFEYFSETQRNKGNFPGRFSGRQFSNSRSEMNVSTLELGDSALYLCASSLETGTNYGYTFGSGTRLTVV.

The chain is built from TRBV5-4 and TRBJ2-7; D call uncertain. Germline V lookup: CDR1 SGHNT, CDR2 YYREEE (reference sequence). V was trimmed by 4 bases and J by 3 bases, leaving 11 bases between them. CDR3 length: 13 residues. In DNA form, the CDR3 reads TGTGCCAGCAGCACAGATTCCAACTACGAGCAGTACTTC. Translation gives CASSTDSNYEQYF.

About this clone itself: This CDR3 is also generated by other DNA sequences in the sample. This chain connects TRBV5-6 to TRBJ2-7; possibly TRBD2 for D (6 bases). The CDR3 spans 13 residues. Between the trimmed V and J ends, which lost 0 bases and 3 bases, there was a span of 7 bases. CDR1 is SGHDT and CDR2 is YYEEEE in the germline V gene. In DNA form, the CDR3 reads TGTGCCAGCAGCTTGGTGGGAGGCTACGAGCAGTACTTC. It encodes CASSLVGGYEQYF.

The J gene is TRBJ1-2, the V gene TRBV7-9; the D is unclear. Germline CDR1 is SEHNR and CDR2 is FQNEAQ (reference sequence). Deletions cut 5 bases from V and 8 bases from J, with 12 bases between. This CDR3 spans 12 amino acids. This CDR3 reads CASSPRELGYTF. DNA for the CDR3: TGTGCCAGCAGCCCCCGGGAGCTAGGCTACACCTTC.

In nucleotides, the CDR3 is TGTGCCAGAGGACTAGCGGGGGCCTCTGGGGCCAACGTCCTGACTTTC. This codes for CARGLAGASGANVLTF. J is TRBJ2-6 and V is TRBV2; TRBD2 agrees at 13 bases. The ends lost 9 bases at V and 0 bases at J; junction bases unmatched: 2. Germline V gene data show CDR1 as SNHLY and CDR2 as FYNNEI. The CDR3 totals 16 residues.

The CDR3 nucleotides are TGTGCCAGCAGCTTAGGACAGAAAGAGACCCAGTACTTC. Translating gives CASSLGQKETQYF. This chain links TRBV7-3 with TRBJ2-5, with D perhaps TRBD1 (6 bases). CDR3 length: 13 residues. Germline assignment: CDR1 SGHTA and CDR2 FQGTGA. V was shortened by 2 bases and J by 3 bases, with 7 bases between the two germline ends.

The CDR3 is CASSPWVSGNLYEQYF. CDR3 nucleotides: TGTGCCAGCAGCCCTTGGGTGAGCGGAAACCTATACGAGCAGTACTTC. This chain links TRBV7-2 with TRBJ2-7; TRBD2 is a possible D gene (5 bases). Trimming stripped 5 bases from V and 4 bases from J, with 21 bases between. This CDR3 is 16 amino acids long. Germline loops: CDR1 SGHTA, CDR2 FQGNSA. The full variable domain, in which reference TRBV7-2 and TRBJ2-7 provide the parts outside the CDR3, is GAGVSQSPSNKVTEKGKDVELRCDPISGHTALYWYRQSLGQGLEFLIYFQGNSAPDKSGLPSDRFSAERTGGSVSTLTIQRTQQEDSAVYLCASSPWVSGNLYEQYFGPGTRLTVT.

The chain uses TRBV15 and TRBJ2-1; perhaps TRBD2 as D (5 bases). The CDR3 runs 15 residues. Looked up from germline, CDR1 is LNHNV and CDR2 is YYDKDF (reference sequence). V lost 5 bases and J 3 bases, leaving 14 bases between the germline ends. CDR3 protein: CATSPRLAGYNEQFF. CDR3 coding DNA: TGTGCCACCAGCCCCCGTTTGGCGGGCTACAATGAGCAGTTCTTC.

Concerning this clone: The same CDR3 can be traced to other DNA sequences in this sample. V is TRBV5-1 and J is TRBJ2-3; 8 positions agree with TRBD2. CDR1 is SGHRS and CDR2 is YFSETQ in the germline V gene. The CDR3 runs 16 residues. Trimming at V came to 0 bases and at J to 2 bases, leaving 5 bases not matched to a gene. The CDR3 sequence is CASSLGLAGLTDTQYF. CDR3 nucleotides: TGCGCCAGCAGCTTGGGGCTAGCGGGCCTCACAGATACGCAGTATTTT.

The CDR3 is CASSEVVGGDEQYF. The CDR3 DNA sequence: TGTGCCAGCAGTGAAGTTGTGGGGGGGGACGAGCAGTACTTC. V gene TRBV6-1 combines with J gene TRBJ2-7; 7 positions agree with TRBD2. There are 14 residues in the CDR3. Trimming took 1 base from V and 5 from J; bases not matched to a gene: 5. CDR1 and CDR2 (germline): MNHNS, SASEGT.

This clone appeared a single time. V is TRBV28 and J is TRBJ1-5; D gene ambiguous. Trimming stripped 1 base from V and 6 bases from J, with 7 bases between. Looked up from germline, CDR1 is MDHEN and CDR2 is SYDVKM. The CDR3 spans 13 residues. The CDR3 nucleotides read TGTGCCAGCAGTTTATCCCCCGGTCAGCCCCAGCATTTT. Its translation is CASSLSPGQPQHF. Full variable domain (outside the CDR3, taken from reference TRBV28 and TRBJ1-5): DVKVTQSSRYLVKRTGEKVFLECVQDMDHENMFWYRQDPGLGLRLIYFSYDVKMKEKGDIPEGYSVSREKKERFSLILESASTNQTSMYLCASSLSPGQPQHFGDGTRLSIL.

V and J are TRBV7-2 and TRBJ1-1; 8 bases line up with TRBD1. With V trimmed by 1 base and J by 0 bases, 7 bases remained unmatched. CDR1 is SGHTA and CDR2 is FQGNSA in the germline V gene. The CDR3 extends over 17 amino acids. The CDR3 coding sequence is TGTGCCAGCAGCTTAGTATCAGGGGGCCTATTGAACACTGAAGCTTTCTTT. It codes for CASSLVSGGLLNTEAFF. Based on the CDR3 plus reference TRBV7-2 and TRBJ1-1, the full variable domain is GAGVSQSPSNKVTEKGKDVELRCDPISGHTALYWYRQSLGQGLEFLIYFQGNSAPDKSGLPSDRFSAERTGGSVSTLTIQRTQQEDSAVYLCASSLVSGGLLNTEAFFGQGTRLTVV.

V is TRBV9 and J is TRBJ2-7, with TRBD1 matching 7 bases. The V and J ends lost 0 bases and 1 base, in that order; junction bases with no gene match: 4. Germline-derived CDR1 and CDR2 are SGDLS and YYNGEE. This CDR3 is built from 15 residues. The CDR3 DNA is TGTGCCAGCAGCGTAGATGGGACAGCTTCCTACGAGCAGTACTTC. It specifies CASSVDGTASYEQYF.

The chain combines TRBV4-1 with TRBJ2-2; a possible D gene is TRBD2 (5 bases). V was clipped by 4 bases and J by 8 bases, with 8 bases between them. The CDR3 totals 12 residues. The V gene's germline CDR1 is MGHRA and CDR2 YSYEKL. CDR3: CASSPPGGELFF. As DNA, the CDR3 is TGCGCCAGCAGCCCCCCGGGGGGGGAGCTGTTTTTT.

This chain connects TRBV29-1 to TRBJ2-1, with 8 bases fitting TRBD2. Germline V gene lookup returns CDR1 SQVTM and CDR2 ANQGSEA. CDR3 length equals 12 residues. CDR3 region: CTGGRTKDEQFF. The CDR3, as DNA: TGCACTGGCGGGAGGACCAAGGATGAGCAGTTCTTC.

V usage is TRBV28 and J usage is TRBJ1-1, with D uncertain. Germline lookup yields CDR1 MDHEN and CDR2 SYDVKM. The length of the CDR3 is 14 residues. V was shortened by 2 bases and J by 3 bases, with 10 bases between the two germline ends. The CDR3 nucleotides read TGTGCCAGCAGTTTAAAGCGGCGAGACACTGAAGCTTTCTTT. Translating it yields CASSLKRRDTEAFF.

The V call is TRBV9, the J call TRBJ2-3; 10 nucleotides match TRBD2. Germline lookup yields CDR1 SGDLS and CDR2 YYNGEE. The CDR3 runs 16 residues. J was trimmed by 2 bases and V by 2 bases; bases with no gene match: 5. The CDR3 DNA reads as TGTGCCAGCAGCGTTGCTACTAGCGGGGTCACAGATACGCAGTATTTT. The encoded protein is CASSVATSGVTDTQYF.

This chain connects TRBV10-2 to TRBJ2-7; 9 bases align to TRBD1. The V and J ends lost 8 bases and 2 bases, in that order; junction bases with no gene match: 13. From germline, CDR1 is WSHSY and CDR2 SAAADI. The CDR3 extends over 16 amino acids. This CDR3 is CASQASRDRAAYEQYF. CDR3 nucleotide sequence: TGCGCCAGCCAGGCCAGCAGGGACAGGGCCGCCTACGAGCAGTACTTC.

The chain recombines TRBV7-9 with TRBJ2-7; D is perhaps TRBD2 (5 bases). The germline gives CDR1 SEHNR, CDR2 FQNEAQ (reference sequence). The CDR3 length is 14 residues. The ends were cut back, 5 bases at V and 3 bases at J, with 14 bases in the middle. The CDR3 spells CASSRGGLVYEQYF. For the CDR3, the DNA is TGTGCCAGCAGCCGTGGAGGTTTAGTCTACGAGCAGTACTTC.

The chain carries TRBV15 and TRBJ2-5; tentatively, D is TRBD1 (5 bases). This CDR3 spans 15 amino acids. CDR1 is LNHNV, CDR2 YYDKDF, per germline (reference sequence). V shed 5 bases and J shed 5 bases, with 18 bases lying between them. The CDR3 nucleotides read TGTGCCACCAGCCCGCAGGGATTTACGGTGGAGACCCAGTACTTC. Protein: CATSPQGFTVETQYF. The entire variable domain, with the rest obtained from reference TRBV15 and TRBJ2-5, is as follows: DAMVIQNPRYQVTQFGKPVTLSCSQTLNHNVMYWYQQKSSQAPKLLFHYYDKDFNNEADTPDNFQSRRPNTSFCFLDIRSPGLGDTAMYLCATSPQGFTVETQYFGPGTRLLVL.

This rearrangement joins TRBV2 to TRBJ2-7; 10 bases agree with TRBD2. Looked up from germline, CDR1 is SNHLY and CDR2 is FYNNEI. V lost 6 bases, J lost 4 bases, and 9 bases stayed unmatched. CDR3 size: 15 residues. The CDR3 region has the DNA TGTGCCAGCAGGTTGGGACTAGCGATGTCTTACGAGCAGTACTTC. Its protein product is CASRLGLAMSYEQYF.